The entry below gives a single T cell receptor (beta chain) sequence along with its context. The antigen is undetermined. These data originate in a study of T cell responses to AZD1222 COVID-19 vaccine. This CDR3 is 15 amino acids long. Germline CDR1 and CDR2: SGDLS and YYNGEE. V was clipped by 0 bases and J by 2 bases, with 8 bases between them. The protocol was immunoSEQ multiplex PCR, while the TCRdb copy is restricted to in-frame clones and leaves out a portion. The table has approximately 150,000 clones, 75% to 90% seen once. Study results and limitations: Researchers report vaccine-associated CD4 TCRs spanning spike, with dominance at 160-218 and 743-854.

The V gene is TRBV9, the J gene TRBJ1-4; tentatively, D is TRBD1 (5 bases). This specimen was peripheral blood, taken 28 days after the second dose of the MenACWY control vaccine. The TCR comes from an adult who received the MenACWY meningococcal vaccine as a control. The CDR3: CASSVGTGTNEKLFF. The DNA for the CDR3 is TGTGCCAGCAGCGTAGGAACAGGTACTAATGAAAAACTGTTTTTT. The full variable domain, with the rest looked up from reference TRBV9 and TRBJ1-4, is DSGVTQTPKHLITATGQRVTLRCSPRSGDLSVYWYQQSLDQGLQFLIQYYNGEERAKGNILERFSAQQFPDLHSELNLSSLELGDSALYFCASSVGTGTNEKLFFGSGTQLSVL.